This paragraph reports one T cell receptor (beta chain). Its antigen has not been determined. Base qualities are not provided; no much larger clone lies one nucleotide away. The data are from a study of CD8 T cells in Susac syndrome (dated by TCRdb to about 2019). As for the study more broadly: Whether CD8+ T cell activation and differentiation in Susac syndrome was antigen driven was tested using repertoire sequencing.

What the authors observed across the whole study: The number of individuals in the TCR sequencing and HLA analysis was acknowledged as relatively small.

Trimming takes 0 bases from V and 4 bases from J, and the germline ends sit 9 bases apart. Reading the germline V gene gives CDR1 KGHSH and CDR2 LQKENI. From the cysteine up to the phenylalanine, the CDR3 has a length of 14 residues. Only the CDR3 region is kept as DNA, spanning 42 bases read in frame from base 1. High-throughput TCR beta sequencing profiled peripheral blood CD8+ and CD4+ T cells from healthy donors, Susac syndrome patients and multiple sclerosis patients. Treatment-naive patients with stable or active relapsing-remitting disease fulfilling revised McDonald criteria were used as multiple sclerosis controls. Bulk CD8+ and CD4+ T cells were purified by magnetic negative isolation, whereas CD8+ TEMRA cells were enriched by FACS. Blood was drawn into EDTA tubes, processed within 24 hours, and PBMCs were isolated by density gradient centrifugation. PBMCs intended for TCR sequencing were cryopreserved in liquid nitrogen and were subsequently thawed in a 37 degrees C water bath. The sorted or isolated CD4+, CD8+ and CD8+ TEMRA cells had a purity of 90% or higher.

RNA was extracted using the RNeasy kit, and roughly 0.5 to 1 microgram was reverse transcribed with random hexamers. TCR beta CDR3 regions were amplified with the immunoSEQ multiplex PCR assay covering 54 Vbeta and 13 Jbeta segments. PCR amplification bias was corrected by using a synthetic template baseline for primer optimization and computational correction. The study's processing was this. Reads were annotated to V, D and J genes according to IMGT and were analyzed with immunoSEQ Analyzer, with only productive sequences retained. Clonality was calculated as one minus the Shannon entropy normalized by log2 of the number of productive unique sequences. Public and private clones were assessed among the 100 most prevalent clones of each patient and control. Susac-specific clones were defined as absent from healthy and MS cohorts, about 1,000 published viral clones and other ImmuneACCESS disease sequences. Clones were called with MiXCR by TCRdb after fastp trimmed the public reads at Q25, and only in-frame beta chains were retained. Every distinct CDR3 protein forms one entry, paired with its most common genes and DNA. The authors' filters were not applied to this entry. This sample has 300,000 to 350,000 distinct CDR3 sequences in its table, and 92% of those were observed once. Of the sample, approximately 0.065% falls within the top ten clones.

The source material was CD4+ T cells from PBMCs. This sequence uses TRBV18 and TRBJ1-2; the D segment could be TRBD1, given 6 matching bases. The receptor comes from a human donor with multiple sclerosis. The CDR3 region reads CASSPPRTAYGYTF. The nucleotide sequence reads as follows: TGTGCCAGCTCACCACCGAGGACAGCCTATGGCTACACCTTC.